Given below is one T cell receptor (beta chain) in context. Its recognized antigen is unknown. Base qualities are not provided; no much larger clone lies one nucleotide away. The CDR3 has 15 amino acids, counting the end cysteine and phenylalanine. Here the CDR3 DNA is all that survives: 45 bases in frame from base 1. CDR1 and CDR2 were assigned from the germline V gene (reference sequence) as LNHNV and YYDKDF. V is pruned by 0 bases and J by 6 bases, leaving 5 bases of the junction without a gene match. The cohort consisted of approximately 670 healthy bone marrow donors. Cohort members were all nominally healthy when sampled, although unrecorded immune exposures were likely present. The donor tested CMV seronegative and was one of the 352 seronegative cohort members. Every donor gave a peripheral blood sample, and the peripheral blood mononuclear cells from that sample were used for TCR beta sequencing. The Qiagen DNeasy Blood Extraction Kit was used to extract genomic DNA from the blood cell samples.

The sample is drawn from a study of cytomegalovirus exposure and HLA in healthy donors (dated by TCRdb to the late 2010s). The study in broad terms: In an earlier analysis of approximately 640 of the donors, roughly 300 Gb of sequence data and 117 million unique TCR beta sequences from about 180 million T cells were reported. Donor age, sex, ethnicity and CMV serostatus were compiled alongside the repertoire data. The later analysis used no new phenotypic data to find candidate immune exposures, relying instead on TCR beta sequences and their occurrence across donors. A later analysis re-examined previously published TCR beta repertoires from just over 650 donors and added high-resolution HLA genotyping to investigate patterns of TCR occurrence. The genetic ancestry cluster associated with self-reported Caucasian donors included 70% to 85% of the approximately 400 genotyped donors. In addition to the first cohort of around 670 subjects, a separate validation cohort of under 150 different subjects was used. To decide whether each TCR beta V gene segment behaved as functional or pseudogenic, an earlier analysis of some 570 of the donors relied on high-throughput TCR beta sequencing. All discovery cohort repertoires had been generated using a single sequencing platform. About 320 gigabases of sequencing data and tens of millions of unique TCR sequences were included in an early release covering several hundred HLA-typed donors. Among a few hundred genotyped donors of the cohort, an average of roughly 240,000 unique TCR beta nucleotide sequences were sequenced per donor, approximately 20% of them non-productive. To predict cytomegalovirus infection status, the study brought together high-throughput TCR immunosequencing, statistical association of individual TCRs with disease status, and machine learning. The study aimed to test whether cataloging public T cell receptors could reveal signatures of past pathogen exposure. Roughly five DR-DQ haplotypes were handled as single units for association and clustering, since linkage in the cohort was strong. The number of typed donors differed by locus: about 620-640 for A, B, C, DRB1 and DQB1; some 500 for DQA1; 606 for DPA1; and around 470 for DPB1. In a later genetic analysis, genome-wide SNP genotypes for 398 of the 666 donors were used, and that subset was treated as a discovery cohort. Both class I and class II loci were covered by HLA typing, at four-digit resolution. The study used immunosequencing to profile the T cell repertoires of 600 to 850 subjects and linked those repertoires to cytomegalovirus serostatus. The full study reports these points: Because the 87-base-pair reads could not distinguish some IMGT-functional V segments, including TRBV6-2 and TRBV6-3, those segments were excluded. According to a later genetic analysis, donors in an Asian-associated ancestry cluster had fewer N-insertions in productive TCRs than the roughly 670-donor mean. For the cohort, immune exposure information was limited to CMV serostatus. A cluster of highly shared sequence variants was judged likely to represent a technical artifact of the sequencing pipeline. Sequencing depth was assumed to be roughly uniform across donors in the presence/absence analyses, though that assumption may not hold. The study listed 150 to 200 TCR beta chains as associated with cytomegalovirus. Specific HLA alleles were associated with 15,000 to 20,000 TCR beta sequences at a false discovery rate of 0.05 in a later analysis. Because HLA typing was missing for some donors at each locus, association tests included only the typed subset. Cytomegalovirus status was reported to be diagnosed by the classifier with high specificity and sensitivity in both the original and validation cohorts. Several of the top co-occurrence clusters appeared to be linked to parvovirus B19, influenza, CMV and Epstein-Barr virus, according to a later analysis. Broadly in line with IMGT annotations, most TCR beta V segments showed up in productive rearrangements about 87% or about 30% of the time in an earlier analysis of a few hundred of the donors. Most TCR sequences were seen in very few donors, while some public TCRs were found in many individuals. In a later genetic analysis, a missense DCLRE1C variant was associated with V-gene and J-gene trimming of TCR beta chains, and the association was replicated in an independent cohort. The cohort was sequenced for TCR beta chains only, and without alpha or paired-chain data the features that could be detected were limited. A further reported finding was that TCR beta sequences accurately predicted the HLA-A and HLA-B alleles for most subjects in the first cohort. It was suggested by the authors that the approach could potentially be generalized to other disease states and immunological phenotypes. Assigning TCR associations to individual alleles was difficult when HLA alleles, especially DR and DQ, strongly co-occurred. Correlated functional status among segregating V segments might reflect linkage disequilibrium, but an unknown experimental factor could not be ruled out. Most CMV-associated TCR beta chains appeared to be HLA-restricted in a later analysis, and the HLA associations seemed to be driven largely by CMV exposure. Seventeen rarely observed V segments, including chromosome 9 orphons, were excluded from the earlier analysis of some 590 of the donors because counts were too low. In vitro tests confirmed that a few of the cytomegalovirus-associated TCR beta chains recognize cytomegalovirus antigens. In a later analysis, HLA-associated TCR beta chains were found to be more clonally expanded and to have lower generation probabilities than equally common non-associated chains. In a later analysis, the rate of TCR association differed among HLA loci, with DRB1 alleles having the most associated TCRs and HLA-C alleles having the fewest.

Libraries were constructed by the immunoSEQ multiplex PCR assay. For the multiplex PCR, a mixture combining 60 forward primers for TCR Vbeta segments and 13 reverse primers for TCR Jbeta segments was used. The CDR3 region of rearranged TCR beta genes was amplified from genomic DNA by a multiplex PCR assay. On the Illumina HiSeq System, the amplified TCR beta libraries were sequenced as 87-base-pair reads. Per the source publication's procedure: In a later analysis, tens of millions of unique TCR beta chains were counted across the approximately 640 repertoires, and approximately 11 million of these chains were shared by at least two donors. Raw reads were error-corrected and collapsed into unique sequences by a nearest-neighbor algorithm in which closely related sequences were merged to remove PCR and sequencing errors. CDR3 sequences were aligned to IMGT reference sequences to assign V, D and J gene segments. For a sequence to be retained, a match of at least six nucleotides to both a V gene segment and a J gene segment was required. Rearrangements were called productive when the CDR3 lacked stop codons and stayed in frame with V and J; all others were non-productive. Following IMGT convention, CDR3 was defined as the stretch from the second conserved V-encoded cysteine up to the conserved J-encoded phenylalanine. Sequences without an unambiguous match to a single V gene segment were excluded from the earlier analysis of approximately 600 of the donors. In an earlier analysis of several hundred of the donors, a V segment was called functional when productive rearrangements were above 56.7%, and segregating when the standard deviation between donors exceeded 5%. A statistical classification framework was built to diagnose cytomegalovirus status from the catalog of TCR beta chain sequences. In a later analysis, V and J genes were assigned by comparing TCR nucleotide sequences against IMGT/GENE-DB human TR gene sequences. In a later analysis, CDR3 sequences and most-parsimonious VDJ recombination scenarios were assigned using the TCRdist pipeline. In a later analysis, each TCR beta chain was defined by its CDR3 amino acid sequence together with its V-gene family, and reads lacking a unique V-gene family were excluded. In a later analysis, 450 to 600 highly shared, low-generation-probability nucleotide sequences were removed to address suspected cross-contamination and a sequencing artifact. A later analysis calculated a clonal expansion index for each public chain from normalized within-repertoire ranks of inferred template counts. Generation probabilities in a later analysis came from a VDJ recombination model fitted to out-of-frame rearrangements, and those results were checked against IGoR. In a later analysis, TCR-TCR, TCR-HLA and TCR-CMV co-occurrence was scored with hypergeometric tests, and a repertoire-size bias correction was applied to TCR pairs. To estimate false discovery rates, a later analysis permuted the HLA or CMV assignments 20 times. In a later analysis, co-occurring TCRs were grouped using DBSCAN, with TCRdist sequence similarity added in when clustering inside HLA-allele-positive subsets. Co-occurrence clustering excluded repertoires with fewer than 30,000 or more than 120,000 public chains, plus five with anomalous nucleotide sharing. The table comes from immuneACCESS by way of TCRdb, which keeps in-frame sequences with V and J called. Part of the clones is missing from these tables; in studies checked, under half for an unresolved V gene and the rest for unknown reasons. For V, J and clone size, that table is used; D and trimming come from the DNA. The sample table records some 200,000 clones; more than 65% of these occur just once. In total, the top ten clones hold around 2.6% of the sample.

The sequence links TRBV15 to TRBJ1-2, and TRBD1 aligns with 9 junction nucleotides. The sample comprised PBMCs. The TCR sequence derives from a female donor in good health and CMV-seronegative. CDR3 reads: CATSRDRGQGNGYTF. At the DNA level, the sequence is TGTGCCACCAGCAGAGATAGAGGACAGGGGAATGGCTACACCTTC. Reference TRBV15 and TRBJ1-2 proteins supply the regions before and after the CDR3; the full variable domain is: DAMVIQNPRYQVTQFGKPVTLSCSQTLNHNVMYWYQQKSSQAPKLLFHYYDKDFNNEADTPDNFQSRRPNTSFCFLDIRSPGLGDTAMYLCATSRDRGQGNGYTFGSGTRLTVV.